The 20 T cell receptor beta chains below were found in one sample sequenced in a study of OX40 agonist ivuxolimab in advanced cancers. The method was immunoSEQ multiplex PCR; TCRdb's version includes in-frame clones alone and lacks a portion of them. The sample has over 25,000 clones, under 80% seen once. The material was CD4+ or CD8+ T cells sorted from blood, obtained in a trial of the OX40 agonist ivuxolimab. These receptor sequences come from an adult with an advanced solid tumor such as melanoma, head and neck, liver or kidney cancer.

This clone has only a few counts. The chain links TRBV5-6 to TRBJ2-7, with D possibly TRBD2 on 5 matching bases. Germline loops: CDR1 SGHDT, CDR2 YYEEEE. The V end was cut by 3 bases, the J end by 6 bases, with 13 bases between. The CDR3 runs 13 residues. The CDR3 DNA is TGTGCCAGCAGCTCCGGACTCAAAACCGAGCAGTACTTC. This encodes CASSSGLKTEQYF.

V usage is TRBV11-2 and J usage is TRBJ2-1; 8 bases map to TRBD2. The CDR3 consists of 15 residues. Trimming took 5 bases from V and 6 from J; bases not matched to a gene: 9. Per the germline V gene, CDR1 is SGHAT and CDR2 is FQNNGV. In nucleotides, the CDR3 is TGTGCCAGCAGCGAGGGCAGCGGGGGAGGCAATGAGCAGTTCTTC. Protein product: CASSEGSGGGNEQFF.

The CDR3 protein is CASSETGQDEAFF. Written as DNA, the CDR3 is TGTGCCAGCAGTGAAACGGGACAGGATGAAGCTTTCTTT. The chain carries TRBV6-1 and TRBJ1-1; TRBD1 aligns across 8 bases. The CDR3 length is 13 residues. Germline V gene data show CDR1 as MNHNS and CDR2 as SASEGT. Germline trimming cut 2 bases from V and 7 bases from J; bases unmatched to any gene: 3.

This sequence joins TRBV7-9 and TRBJ1-1, with a weak D call TRBD1 (5 bases). The CDR3 consists of 16 residues. Trimming left V 6 bases short and J 2 bases short, with 19 bases between. Germline loops: CDR1 SEHNR, CDR2 FQNEAQ (reference sequence). The CDR3 DNA sequence: TGTGCCAGCAGGTTTCCATTGAAGGGGCGTAACACTGAAGCTTTCTTT. Amino acid sequence: CASRFPLKGRNTEAFF. Based on the CDR3 plus reference TRBV7-9 and TRBJ1-1, the full variable domain is DTGVSQNPRHKITKRGQNVTFRCDPISEHNRLYWYRQTLGQGPEFLTYFQNEAQLEKSRLLSDRFSAERPKGSFSTLEIQRTEQGDSAMYLCASRFPLKGRNTEAFFGQGTRLTVV.

This chain joins TRBV28 and TRBJ2-5; 9 bases line up with TRBD1. The trim removed 3 bases at V and 5 bases at J, leaving 7 bases unmatched. Germline V gene data show CDR1 as MDHEN and CDR2 as SYDVKM. The CDR3 totals 15 residues. The CDR3 bases are TGTGCCAGCAGTTTGGGGGACAGGGAGTGGGAGACCCAGTACTTC. It encodes CASSLGDREWETQYF.

This clone is classed as medium-sized. V and J are TRBV30 and TRBJ2-3; maybe TRBD2 (6 bases). Germline assignment: CDR1 GTSNPN and CDR2 SVGIG (reference sequence). V lost 0 bases and J 1 base, leaving 11 bases between the germline ends. The CDR3 totals 15 residues. CDR3 residues: CAWSVLSGGTDTQYF. The CDR3, as DNA: TGTGCCTGGAGTGTACTCTCGGGGGGCACAGATACGCAGTATTTT.

A word on this clone: Given a much more abundant clone one base away, this may be a read error. This same CDR3 is encoded by further DNA sequences in the sample. The CDR3 DNA reads as TGCGCCAGCAGCCAAGTTGTGGGTAGCAATCAGCCCCAGCATTTT. Translation gives CASSQVVGSNQPQHF. V usage is TRBV4-1 and J usage is TRBJ1-5, with unresolved D. Germline loops: CDR1 MGHRA, CDR2 YSYEKL. V lost 1 base and J 0 bases, leaving 7 bases between the germline ends. This CDR3 comprises 15 residues.

The rearrangement links TRBV27 to TRBJ2-1; TRBD2 matches 12 bases. The CDR3 runs 17 residues. Germline CDR1 MNHEY, CDR2 SMNVEV (reference sequence). V was clipped by 5 bases and J by 2 bases; unmatched bases: 7. CDR3 in amino acids: CASSIQTSGGPYNEQFF. DNA of the CDR3: TGTGCCAGCAGTATACAGACTAGCGGGGGACCCTACAATGAGCAGTTCTTC.

The CDR3 DNA is TGTGCCAGCAGCTTGGTTGGGTCCGTGGAGACCCAGTACTTC. It translates to CASSLVGSVETQYF. The chain employs TRBV5-4 and TRBJ2-5; D remains ambiguous. The CDR3 is 14 amino acids. Trimming stripped 0 bases from V and 5 bases from J, with 11 bases between. From germline, CDR1 is SGHNT and CDR2 YYREEE (reference sequence).

CDR3 residues: CASSFSLSSTDTQYF. The CDR3 DNA sequence: TGTGCCAGCAGCTTCAGTTTATCCTCCACAGATACGCAGTATTTT. This sequence joins TRBV5-6 and TRBJ2-3, with unresolved D. The CDR3 spans 15 residues. Between the trimmed V and J ends, which lost 2 bases and 2 bases, there was a span of 12 bases. Looked up from germline, CDR1 is SGHDT and CDR2 is YYEEEE.

V is TRBV5-8 and J is TRBJ1-1; 7 bases fit TRBD1. Germline assignment: CDR1 SGHTS and CDR2 YDEGEE. This CDR3 contains 14 residues. V trimming: 4 bases; J trimming: 5 bases; junction bases outside the gene matches: 8. Written as DNA, the CDR3 is TGTGCCAGCAGCCAGCGACAGGGTGGGACTGAAGCTTTCTTT. The encoded protein is CASSQRQGGTEAFF.

The chain links TRBV7-2 to TRBJ1-2, with 7 positions matching TRBD1. In germline, CDR1 is SGHTA, CDR2 FQGNSA. The junction had 4 bases not matched to a gene; V was cut back by 6 bases and J by 0 bases. The CDR3 has 14 amino acids. CDR3 sequence (DNA): TGTGCCAGCAGTCGGGACAGTTCTAACTATGGCTACACCTTC. This translates into CASSRDSSNYGYTF.

This clone was detected only a few times. This sequence joins TRBV4-1 and TRBJ1-5; TRBD1 agrees at 8 bases. The CDR3 sequence is 16 residues long. The germline V gene encodes CDR1 MGHRA and CDR2 YSYEKL. J was trimmed by 3 bases and V by 4 bases; bases with no gene match: 8. The CDR3 nucleotides are TGCGCCAGCAGCCGCGAGGGACAGGCCGACAATCAGCCCCAGCATTTT. Translated, it gives CASSREGQADNQPQHF.

The CDR3 loop is CASILQVKNVNEKLFF. The CDR3 coding sequence is TGTGCCAGCATCCTACAGGTGAAAAATGTTAATGAAAAACTGTTTTTT. The chain uses TRBV21-1 and TRBJ1-4; the table's D call, TRBD1, has no DNA check behind it. TRBV21-1 has pseudogene status. This CDR3 has 16 residues.

CDR3: CASSQTVNTEAFF. In nucleotides, the CDR3 is TGTGCCAGCAGCCAGACAGTCAACACTGAAGCTTTCTTT. The chain couples TRBV5-5 to TRBJ1-1, with a possible D match to TRBD1 (5 bases). Germline CDR1 reads SGHKS; CDR2 reads YYEKEE (reference sequence). The CDR3 has 13 residues. With 4 bases removed from V and 2 bases from J, the gap between germline ends came to 9 bases.

The V and J genes are TRBV5-4 and TRBJ2-7; 14 positions agree with TRBD2. This CDR3 is built from 15 residues. Germline values: CDR1 SGHNT, CDR2 YYREEE (reference sequence). Germline trimming cut 4 bases from V and 7 bases from J; bases unmatched to any gene: 7. CDR3 amino acids: CASSPGLAGVGEQYF. The CDR3 DNA sequence: TGTGCCAGCAGCCCGGGACTAGCGGGAGTTGGGGAGCAGTACTTC.

The chain has TRBV6-5 and TRBJ1-1; D possibly corresponds to TRBD1 (5 bases). Trimming took off 4 bases at V and 5 bases at J, with 11 bases between the two ends. This CDR3 spans 13 amino acids. Germline CDR1 is MNHEY and CDR2 is SVGAGI. The CDR3 DNA is TGTGCCAGCAGTTTGGGGGGAGGAACTGAAGCTTTCTTT. Translated, it gives CASSLGGGTEAFF.

The chain links TRBV2 to TRBJ2-5, with 9 bases lining up with TRBD1. With 4 bases clipped from V and 1 base from J, the junction kept 10 bases outside the gene matches. The germline gives CDR1 SNHLY, CDR2 FYNNEI. The CDR3 runs to 17 residues. DNA for the CDR3: TGTGCCAGCAGTGGAAACCGGGACAGGGCCACCCAAGAGACCCAGTACTTC. It codes for CASSGNRDRATQETQYF.

This clone was recorded only once. The J gene is TRBJ2-1, the V gene TRBV7-3; tentatively, D is TRBD2 (6 bases). Germline CDR1 is SGHTA and CDR2 is FQGTGA. Deletions cut 3 bases from V and 2 bases from J, with 8 bases between. The CDR3 loop spans 14 amino acids. CDR3 nucleotide sequence: TGTGCCAGCAGCTTCGGGGGTGCCTACAATGAGCAGTTCTTC. It codes for CASSFGGAYNEQFF.

This CDR3 is CASSHGTGEETQYF. The CDR3 DNA reads TGCGCCAGCAGCCATGGGACTGGAGAAGAGACCCAGTACTTC. This rearrangement joins TRBV4-1 to TRBJ2-5; TRBD2 might be the D (6 bases). This CDR3 contains 14 residues. Per germline, CDR1 MGHRA and CDR2 YSYEKL. V gave up 3 bases and J gave up 3 bases, with 11 bases separating them.